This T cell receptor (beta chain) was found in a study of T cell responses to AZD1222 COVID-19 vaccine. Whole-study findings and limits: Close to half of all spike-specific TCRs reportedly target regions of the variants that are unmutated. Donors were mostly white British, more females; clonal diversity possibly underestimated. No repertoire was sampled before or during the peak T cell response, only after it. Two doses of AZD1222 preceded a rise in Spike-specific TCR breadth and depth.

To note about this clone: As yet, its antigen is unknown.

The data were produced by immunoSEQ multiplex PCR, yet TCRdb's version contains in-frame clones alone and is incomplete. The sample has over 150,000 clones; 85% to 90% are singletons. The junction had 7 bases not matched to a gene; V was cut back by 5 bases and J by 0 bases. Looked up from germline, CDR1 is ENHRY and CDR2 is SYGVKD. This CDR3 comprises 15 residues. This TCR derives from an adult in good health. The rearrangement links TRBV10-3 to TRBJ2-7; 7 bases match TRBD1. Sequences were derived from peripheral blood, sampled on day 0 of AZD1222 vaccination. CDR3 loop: CAISPGQMNSYEQYF. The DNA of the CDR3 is TGTGCCATCAGTCCGGGACAGATGAACTCCTACGAGCAGTACTTC.